The rows below give T cell receptor beta chains drawn from one sample of a study of response to subunit inactivated influenza vaccine. TCRdb used MiXCR to reprocess the RT-PCR reads, holding one entry per CDR3 protein. This table has roughly 540,000 distinct CDR3 sequences, approximately 24% appearing once. The sample was also linked to a second study, of T cells expressing NK-cell markers.

The sequences come from CD4+ T cells sorted from PBMCs, collected roughly 12 days after vaccination. The receptors were gathered from a man aged 50 or older who received an inactivated influenza vaccine. Each CDR3 is given with its conserved first and last residue. Each record gives: D gene, CDR3 length, clone size, V gene, J gene, CDR3 protein, CDR3 DNA. The D gene is left open where the match is weak. Clone size is given for some rows only: seen once, a few or many times, or a class if the clone is expanded.

TRBD2	15	NA	TRBV2	TRBJ2-7	CASTKLSGRDYEQYF	TGTGCCAGCACGAAGCTCAGCGGGAGGGACTACGAGCAGTACTTC
NA	15	NA	TRBV27	TRBJ2-2	CASSLGRAGYGELFF	TGTGCCAGCAGTTTGGGCAGGGCGGGTTACGGGGAGCTGTTTTTT
NA	16	NA	TRBV10-3	TRBJ1-1	CAISDSVYAENTEAFF	TGTGCCATCAGTGACTCGGTTTATGCGGAGAACACTGAAGCTTTCTTT
NA	13	NA	TRBV4-3	TRBJ1-4	CASSRTPMEKLFF	TGCGCCAGCAGCCGGACCCCCATGGAAAAACTGTTTTTT
TRBD2	17	NA	TRBV6-2/TRBV6-3	TRBJ2-7	CASSSLTRGTSAYEQYF	TGTGCCAGCAGCTCCCTCACCCGCGGGACTAGCGCCTACGAGCAGTACTTC
NA	15	few	TRBV28	TRBJ1-1	CASIPSPLQNTEAFF	TGTGCCAGCATTCCTTCTCCTTTACAGAACACTGAAGCTTTCTTT
NA	10	few	TRBV6-1	TRBJ1-4	CARADEKLFF	TGTGCCAGGGCGGATGAAAAACTGTTTTTT
NA	15	few	TRBV6-5	TRBJ2-3	CASSYIGGGTDTQYF	TGTGCCAGCAGTTATATTGGTGGGGGTACAGATACGCAGTATTTT
NA	13	many	TRBV12-3/TRBV12-4	TRBJ2-2	CASSALGGGELFF	TGTGCCAGCAGTGCCCTAGGCGGCGGGGAGCTGTTTTTT
TRBD1	15	once	TRBV4-1	TRBJ2-5	CASSQVRDRNETQYF	TGCGCCAGCAGCCAAGTACGGGACAGAAACGAGACCCAGTACTTC
NA	15	NA	TRBV28	TRBJ1-1	CASSSPGTLGDKAFF	TGTGCCAGCAGTTCACCCGGGACCTTGGGGGATAAAGCTTTCTTT
TRBD2	15	NA	TRBV2	TRBJ2-3	CASSKLAGGSDTQYF	TGTGCCAGCAGCAAACTAGCGGGGGGTTCAGATACGCAGTATTTT
TRBD1	15	NA	TRBV12-3/TRBV12-4	TRBJ2-5	CASSHPTGGSLAQYF	TGTGCCAGCAGCCACCCGACAGGGGGGTCATTAGCCCAGTACTTC
NA	15	few	TRBV20-1	TRBJ2-3	CSARVGASSTDTQYF	TGCAGTGCTAGAGTGGGCGCATCGAGCACAGATACGCAGTATTTT
TRBD2	17	NA	TRBV24-1	TRBJ2-7	CATSDAPGLAGAYEQYF	TGTGCCACCAGTGACGCGCCCGGACTAGCGGGAGCTTACGAGCAGTACTTC
TRBD1	16	NA	TRBV12-3/TRBV12-4	TRBJ1-3	CASSLGQVLSGNTIYF	TGTGCCAGCAGTCTGGGACAGGTCCTCTCTGGAAACACCATATATTTT
NA	15	NA	TRBV7-6	TRBJ2-1	CASSQGFGSYNEQFF	TGTGCCAGCAGCCAAGGGTTTGGGTCCTACAATGAGCAGTTCTTC
NA	15	NA	TRBV5-5	TRBJ2-7	CASSPGRGSPYEQYF	TGTGCCAGCAGCCCAGGTCGCGGATCACCATACGAGCAGTACTTC
TRBD2	18	NA	TRBV12-3/TRBV12-4	TRBJ2-5	CASSSYLGLAGGQETQYF	TGTGCCAGCAGTTCCTACCTGGGACTAGCGGGGGGGCAAGAGACCCAGTACTTC
TRBD2	13	NA	TRBV7-2	TRBJ2-5	CASSLKQRGAQYF	TGTGCCAGCAGCTTAAAACAGCGGGGGGCCCAGTACTTC
TRBD2	14	NA	TRBV9	TRBJ2-5	CASSVSMGGETQYF	TGTGCCAGCAGCGTAAGCATGGGAGGGGAGACCCAGTACTTC
NA	13	few	TRBV7-2	TRBJ2-2	CASAGQNTGELFF	TGTGCCAGTGCCGGGCAGAACACCGGGGAGCTGTTTTTT
TRBD2	14	few	TRBV5-1	TRBJ2-7	CASSPTRLADEQYF	TGCGCCAGCAGCCCCACCCGGCTAGCGGACGAGCAGTACTTC
NA	15	few	TRBV27	TRBJ1-1	CASSLSIGQNTEAFF	TGTGCCAGCAGTTTATCGATAGGCCAGAACACTGAAGCTTTCTTT
NA	13	few	TRBV4-3	TRBJ2-5	CASSREAGETQYF	TGCGCCAGCAGCCGGGAGGCGGGAGAGACCCAGTACTTC
TRBD1	13	NA	TRBV6-2/TRBV6-3	TRBJ2-2	CASSDRGTGELFF	TGTGCCAGCAGTGACAGGGGGACCGGGGAGCTGTTTTTT
NA	15	few	TRBV19	TRBJ2-2	CASSIAPLNTGELFF	TGTGCCAGTAGTATAGCACCCCTGAACACCGGGGAGCTGTTTTTT
TRBD2	16	few	TRBV9	TRBJ2-5	CASSVASSGVQETQYF	TGTGCCAGCAGCGTAGCAAGTAGCGGGGTACAAGAGACCCAGTACTTC
NA	14	NA	TRBV5-1	TRBJ2-5	CASSLVRKQETQYF	TGCGCCAGCAGCTTGGTACGGAAGCAAGAGACCCAGTACTTC
TRBD1	15	NA	TRBV20-1	TRBJ2-1	CSARGTGMYMNEQFF	TGCAGTGCTAGAGGGACAGGGATGTATATGAATGAGCAGTTCTTC
NA	13	NA	TRBV28	TRBJ2-5	CASRMLMKETQYF	TGTGCCAGCAGGATGCTGATGAAAGAGACCCAGTACTTC
NA	16	NA	TRBV6-2/TRBV6-3	TRBJ1-5	CASSPSGLGGSQPQHF	TGTGCCAGCAGTCCCAGCGGGTTGGGGGGGTCTCAGCCCCAGCATTTT
TRBD2	15	many	TRBV29-1	TRBJ2-2	CSAITSGGNTGELFF	TGCAGCGCCATAACTAGCGGGGGAAACACCGGGGAGCTGTTTTTT
NA	16	NA	TRBV7-2	TRBJ2-1	CASSLVVGKNYNEQFF	TGTGCCAGCAGCTTAGTTGTCGGGAAAAACTACAATGAGCAGTTCTTC
NA	15	NA	TRBV4-2	TRBJ2-2	CASSQDGPRGGELFF	TGTGCCAGCAGCCAAGACGGACCCCGGGGCGGGGAGCTTTTTTTT
NA	13	NA	TRBV11-3	TRBJ2-1	CASSNPKGNEQFF	TGTGCCAGCAGCAACCCCAAGGGGAATGAGCAGTTCTTC
NA	15	few	TRBV9	TRBJ2-7	CASSVGLGAGYEQYF	TGTGCCAGCAGCGTAGGGTTGGGAGCCGGCTACGAGCAGTACTTC
TRBD1	14	NA	TRBV20-1	TRBJ2-4	CSAGQGAAKNIQYF	TGCAGTGCGGGACAGGGGGCTGCCAAAAACATTCAGTACTTC
NA	14	NA	TRBV2	TRBJ2-7	CASTSDSSSYEQYF	TGTGCCAGCACCTCGGACAGTAGCTCCTACGAGCAGTACTTC
NA	14	few	TRBV7-2	TRBJ1-3	CATRQASSGNTIYF	TGTGCCACAAGACAGGCGTCCTCTGGAAACACCATATATTTT
TRBD2	16	many	TRBV3-1	TRBJ2-2	CASSLRLAGATGELFF	TGTGCCAGCAGCCTAAGACTAGCGGGGGCTACCGGGGAGCTGTTTTTT
NA	14	many	TRBV6-2/TRBV6-3	TRBJ2-1	CASTVLASYNEQFF	TGTGCCAGCACCGTACTAGCCTCCTACAATGAGCAGTTCTTC
NA	15	NA	TRBV7-2	TRBJ1-5	CASSLDRVSNQPQHF	TGTGCCAGCAGCTTAGACAGAGTTAGCAATCAGCCCCAGCATTTT
NA	12	NA	TRBV28	TRBJ1-6	CASSSPKSPLHF	TGTGCCAGCAGTAGCCCCAAGTCACCCCTCCACTTT
TRBD2	18	NA	TRBV9	TRBJ2-1	CASSVAGLAGTNWGEQFF	TGTGCCAGCAGCGTAGCCGGACTAGCGGGCACCAACTGGGGAGAGCAGTTCTTC
TRBD1	15	once	TRBV6-1	TRBJ2-3	CASSPRTGVTDTQYF	TGTGCCAGCAGTCCGAGGACAGGGGTCACAGATACGCAGTATTTT
NA	12	few	TRBV6-2/TRBV6-3	TRBJ2-1	CASSLWPGEGFF	TGTGCCAGCAGTTTGTGGCCCGGGGAAGGGTTCTTC
TRBD2	16	few	TRBV7-2	TRBJ2-4	CASSLATSGRGDIQYF	TGTGCCAGCAGCTTAGCGACTAGCGGGAGAGGGGACATTCAGTACTTC
TRBD2	14	many	TRBV27	TRBJ2-1	CASSRLAGVNEQFF	TGTGCCAGCAGTCGACTAGCGGGGGTCAATGAGCAGTTCTTC
NA	19	few	TRBV27	TRBJ2-6	CASSFPHSSVRGGANVLTF	TGTGCCAGCAGTTTTCCCCACTCCTCCGTTAGGGGTGGGGCCAACGTCCTGACTTTC
TRBD2	16	few	TRBV12-5	TRBJ2-1	CASGHTGTKIYNEQFF	TGTGCTAGTGGACATACCGGGACTAAGATTTACAATGAGCAGTTCTTC
NA	14	NA	TRBV15	TRBJ2-7	CATSRRDSSYEQYF	TGTGCCACCAGCCGCCGGGACTCCTCCTACGAGCAGTACTTC
TRBD1	16	few	TRBV12-3/TRBV12-4	TRBJ2-1	CASRRSGGQSTNEQFF	TGTGCCAGCAGGCGGTCAGGGGGACAAAGTACCAATGAGCAGTTCTTC
TRBD1	15	NA	TRBV20-1	TRBJ2-1	CSASKEGTGNDEQFF	TGCAGTGCTAGCAAGGAAGGGACAGGGAACGATGAGCAGTTCTTC
NA	16	NA	TRBV3-1	TRBJ1-3	CASSQSRLFSGNTIYF	TGTGCCAGCAGCCAATCCAGGCTGTTCTCTGGAAACACCATATATTTT